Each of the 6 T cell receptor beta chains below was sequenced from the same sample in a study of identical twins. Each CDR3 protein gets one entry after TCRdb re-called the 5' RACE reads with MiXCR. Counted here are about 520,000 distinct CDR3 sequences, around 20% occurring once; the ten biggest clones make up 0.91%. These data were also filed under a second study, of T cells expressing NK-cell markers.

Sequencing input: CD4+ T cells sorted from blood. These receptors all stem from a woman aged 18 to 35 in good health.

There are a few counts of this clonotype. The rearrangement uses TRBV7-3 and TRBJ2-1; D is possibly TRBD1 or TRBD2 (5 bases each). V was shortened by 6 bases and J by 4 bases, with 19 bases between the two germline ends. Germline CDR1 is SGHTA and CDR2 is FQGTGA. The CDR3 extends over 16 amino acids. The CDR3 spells CASSFTSGTHYNEQFF. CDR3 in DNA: TGTGCCAGCAGTTTCACCTCCGGGACCCATTACAATGAGCAGTTCTTC.

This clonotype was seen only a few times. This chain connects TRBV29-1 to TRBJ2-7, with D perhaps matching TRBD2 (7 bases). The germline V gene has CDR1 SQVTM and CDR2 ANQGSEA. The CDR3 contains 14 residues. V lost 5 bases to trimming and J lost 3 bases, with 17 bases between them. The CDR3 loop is CSVSGTRNLYEQYF. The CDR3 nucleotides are TGCAGCGTTAGCGGGACACGAAACCTCTACGAGCAGTACTTC.

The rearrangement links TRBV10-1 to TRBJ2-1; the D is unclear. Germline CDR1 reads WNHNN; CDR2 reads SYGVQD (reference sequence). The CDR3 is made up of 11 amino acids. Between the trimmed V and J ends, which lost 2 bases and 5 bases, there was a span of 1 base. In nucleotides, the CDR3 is TGCGCCAGCAGTGAGAACAATGAGCAGTTCTTC. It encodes CASSENNEQFF.

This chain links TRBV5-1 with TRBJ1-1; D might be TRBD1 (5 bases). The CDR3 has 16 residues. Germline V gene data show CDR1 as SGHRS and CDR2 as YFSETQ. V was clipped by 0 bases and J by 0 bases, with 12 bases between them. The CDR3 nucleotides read TGCGCCAGCAGCTTGGCTGGACAAATCATGAACACTGAAGCTTTCTTT. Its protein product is CASSLAGQIMNTEAFF. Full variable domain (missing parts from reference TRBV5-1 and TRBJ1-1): KAGVTQTPRYLIKTRGQQVTLSCSPISGHRSVSWYQQTPGQGLQFLFEYFSETQRNKGNFPGRFSGRQFSNSRSEMNVSTLELGDSALYLCASSLAGQIMNTEAFFGQGTRLTVV.

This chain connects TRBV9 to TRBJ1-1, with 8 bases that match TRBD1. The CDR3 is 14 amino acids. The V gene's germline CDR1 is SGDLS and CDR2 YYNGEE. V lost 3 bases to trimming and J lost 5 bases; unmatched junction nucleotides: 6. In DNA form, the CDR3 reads TGTGCCAGCAGCGACGGACAGGGCTTTACTGAAGCTTTCTTT. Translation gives CASSDGQGFTEAFF.

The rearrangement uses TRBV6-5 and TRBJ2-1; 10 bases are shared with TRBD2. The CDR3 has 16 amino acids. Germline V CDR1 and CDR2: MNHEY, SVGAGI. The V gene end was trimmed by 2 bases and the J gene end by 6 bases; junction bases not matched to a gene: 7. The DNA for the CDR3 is TGTGCCAGCAGTTACCCGGGACTAGCGTCGGGCAATGAGCAGTTCTTC. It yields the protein CASSYPGLASGNEQFF.